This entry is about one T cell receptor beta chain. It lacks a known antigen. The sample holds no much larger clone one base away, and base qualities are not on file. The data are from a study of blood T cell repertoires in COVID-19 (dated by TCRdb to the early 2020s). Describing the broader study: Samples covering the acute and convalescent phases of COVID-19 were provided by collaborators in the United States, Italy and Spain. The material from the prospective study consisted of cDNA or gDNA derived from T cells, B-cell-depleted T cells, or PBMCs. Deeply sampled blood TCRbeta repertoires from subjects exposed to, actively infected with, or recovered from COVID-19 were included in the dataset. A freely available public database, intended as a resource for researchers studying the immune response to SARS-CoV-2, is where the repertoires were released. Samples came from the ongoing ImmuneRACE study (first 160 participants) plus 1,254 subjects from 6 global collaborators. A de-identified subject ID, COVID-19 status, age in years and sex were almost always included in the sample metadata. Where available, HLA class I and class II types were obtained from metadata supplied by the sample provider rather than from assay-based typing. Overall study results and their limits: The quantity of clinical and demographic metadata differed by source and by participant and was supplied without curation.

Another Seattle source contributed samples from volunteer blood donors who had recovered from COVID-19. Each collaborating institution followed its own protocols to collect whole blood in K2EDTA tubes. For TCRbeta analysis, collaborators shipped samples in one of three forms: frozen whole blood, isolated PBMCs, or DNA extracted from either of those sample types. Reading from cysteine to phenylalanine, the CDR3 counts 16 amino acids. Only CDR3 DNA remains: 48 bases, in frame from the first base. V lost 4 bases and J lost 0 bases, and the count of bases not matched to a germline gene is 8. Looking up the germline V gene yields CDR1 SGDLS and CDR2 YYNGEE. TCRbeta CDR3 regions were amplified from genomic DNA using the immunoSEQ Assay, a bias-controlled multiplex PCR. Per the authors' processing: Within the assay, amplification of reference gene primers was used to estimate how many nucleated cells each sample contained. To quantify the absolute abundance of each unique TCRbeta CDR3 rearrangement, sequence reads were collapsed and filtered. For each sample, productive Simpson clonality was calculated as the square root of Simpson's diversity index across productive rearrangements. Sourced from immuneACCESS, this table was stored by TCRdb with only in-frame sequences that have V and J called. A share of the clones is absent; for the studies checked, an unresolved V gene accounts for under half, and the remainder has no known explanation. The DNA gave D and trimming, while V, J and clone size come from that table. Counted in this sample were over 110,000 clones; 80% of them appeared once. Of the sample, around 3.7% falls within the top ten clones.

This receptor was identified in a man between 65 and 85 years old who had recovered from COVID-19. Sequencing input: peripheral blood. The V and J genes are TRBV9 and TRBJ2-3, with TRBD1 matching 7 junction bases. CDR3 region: CASSPGQRSSTDTQYF. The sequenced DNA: TGTGCCAGCAGCCCGGGACAGAGAAGTAGCACAGATACGCAGTATTTT.